A selection of T cell receptor beta chains follows, all from one sample in a study of blood T cell repertoires in COVID-19. The protocol was immunoSEQ multiplex PCR, while the TCRdb copy is restricted to in-frame clones and leaves out a portion. The data contain about 120,000 clones, roughly 90% of them singletons. Material for sequencing was peripheral blood. These receptors came from a human donor with acute or convalescent COVID-19. The donor label of this sample is uncertain. Both conserved end residues are part of each CDR3. D genes are given only for firm matches. Clone size, where shown, is once, few, many, or a class for clones that have expanded.

j_call clone_size cdr3_length v_call d_call cdr3_nt cdr3_aa
TRBJ1-2 few 13 TRBV6-5 TRBD1 TGTGCCAGCAGTTACGGGACAGGGCGGGGCTACACCTTC CASSYGTGRGYTF
TRBJ1-2 . 13 TRBV3-1/TRBV3-2 . TGTGCCAGCAGCCAAACAGGGTTTGTTGGCTACACCTTC CASSQTGFVGYTF
TRBJ1-2 . 19 TRBV4-1 . TGCGCCAGCAGCCAAGTCTTAAAGAGGCAAGCCGATCCTAACTATGGCTACACCTTC CASSQVLKRQADPNYGYTF
TRBJ1-2 . 13 TRBV6-1 TRBD1 TGTGCCAGCAGTGAAGGGACAGGGGATGGCTACACCTTC CASSEGTGDGYTF
TRBJ1-1 . 17 TRBV19 TRBD1 TGTGCCAGTAGTATGGTGGGACAGAGGGTGGTGAACACTGAAGCTTTCTTT CASSMVGQRVVNTEAFF
TRBJ2-4 . 14 TRBV27 TRBD1 TGTGCCAGCAGCCAGGGACAGGGGTCAAACATTCAGTACTTC CASSQGQGSNIQYF
TRBJ2-2 once 15 TRBV5-1 TRBD2 TGCGCCAGCAGACTAGCGGGAGGGAACACCGGGGAGCTGTTTTTT CASRLAGGNTGELFF
TRBJ2-6 . 17 TRBV6-1 . TGTGCCAGCAGTGAAGCGCTAGGTATGTCTGGGGCCAACGTCCTGACTTTC CASSEALGMSGANVLTF
TRBJ1-1 . 16 TRBV11-2 TRBD1 TGTGCCAGCAGCTTAGGGACAGGGGGTGGGTCAACTGAAGCTTTCTTT CASSLGTGGGSTEAFF
TRBJ2-1 . 14 TRBV6-6 . TGTGCCAGCAGTTTAACGGGGGACTACAATGAGCAGTTCTTC CASSLTGDYNEQFF
TRBJ2-3 . 14 TRBV7-8 . TGTGCCAGCAGCTTAGGCCTAGGCACAGATACGCAGTATTTT CASSLGLGTDTQYF
TRBJ1-1 . 15 TRBV6-5 TRBD1 TGTGCCAGCAGTTACCCGGGACAGACCGACACTGAAGCTTTCTTT CASSYPGQTDTEAFF
TRBJ2-7 . 12 TRBV12-3/TRBV12-4 . TGTGCCAGCAGTCCCCTCTTGTACGAGCAGTACTTC CASSPLLYEQYF
TRBJ2-1 . 15 TRBV14 . TGTGCCAGCAGCCAAGACATTGGGAGAAACAATGAGCAGTTCTTC CASSQDIGRNNEQFF
TRBJ1-5 . 15 TRBV28 . TGTGCCAGCAGTACCTTCCCCCCGACGCGGCAGCCCCAGCATTTT CASSTFPPTRQPQHF
TRBJ2-7 . 15 TRBV4-1 . TGCGCCAGCAGCCCAACACACCACGTCGACTACGAGCAGTACTTC CASSPTHHVDYEQYF
TRBJ1-6 many 16 TRBV6-6 . TGTGCCAGCAACACAGGGTCCTCGTCCTATAATTCACCCCTCCACTTT CASNTGSSSYNSPLHF
TRBJ1-2 . 15 TRBV2 . TGTGCCAGCAGTGTTATCAGGGAATCTAACTATGGCTACACCTTC CASSVIRESNYGYTF
TRBJ2-3 . 14 TRBV3-1/TRBV3-2 . TGTGCCAGCAGCCATGGACTAAGCACAGATACGCAGTATTTT CASSHGLSTDTQYF
TRBJ2-1 few 15 TRBV19 TRBD2 TGTGCCAGTAGTATCTCAGCGGGGCTATACAATGAGCAGTTCTTC CASSISAGLYNEQFF
TRBJ2-2 . 15 TRBV19 . TGTGCCAGTAGTACCCTAGGGGGGGTCACCGGGGAGCTGTTTTTT CASSTLGGVTGELFF
TRBJ1-1 . 12 TRBV2 . TGTGCCAGCAGTCCCACACGCACTGAAGCTTTCTTT CASSPTRTEAFF